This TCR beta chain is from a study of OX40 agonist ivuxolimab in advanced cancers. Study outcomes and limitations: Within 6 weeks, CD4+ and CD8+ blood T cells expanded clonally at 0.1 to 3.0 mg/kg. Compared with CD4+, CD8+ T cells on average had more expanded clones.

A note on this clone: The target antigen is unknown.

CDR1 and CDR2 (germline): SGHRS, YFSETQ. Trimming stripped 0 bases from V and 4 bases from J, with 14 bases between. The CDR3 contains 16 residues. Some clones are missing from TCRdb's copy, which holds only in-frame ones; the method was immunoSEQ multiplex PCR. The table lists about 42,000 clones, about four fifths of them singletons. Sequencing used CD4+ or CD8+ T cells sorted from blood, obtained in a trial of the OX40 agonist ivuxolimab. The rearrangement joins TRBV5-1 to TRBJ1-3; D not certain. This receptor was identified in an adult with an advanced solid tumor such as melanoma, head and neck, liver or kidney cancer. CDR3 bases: TGCGCCAGCAGCTTGGACCCCGGTTTATGGGGAAACACCATATATTTT. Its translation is CASSLDPGLWGNTIYF.